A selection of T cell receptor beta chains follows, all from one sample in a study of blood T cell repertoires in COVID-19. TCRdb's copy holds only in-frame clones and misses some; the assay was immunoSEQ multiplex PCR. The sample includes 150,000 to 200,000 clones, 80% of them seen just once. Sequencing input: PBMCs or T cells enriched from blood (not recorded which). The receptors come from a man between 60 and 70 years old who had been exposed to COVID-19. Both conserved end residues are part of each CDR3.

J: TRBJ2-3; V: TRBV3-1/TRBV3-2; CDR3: CASSQVRGATDTQYF
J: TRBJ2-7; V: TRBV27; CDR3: CASKTTGSSYEQYF
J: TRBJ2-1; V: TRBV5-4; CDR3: CASSYGTDLSNEQFF
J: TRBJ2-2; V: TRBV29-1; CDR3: CSVESVNTGELFF
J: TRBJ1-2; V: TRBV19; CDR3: CASSPSVSAYGYTF
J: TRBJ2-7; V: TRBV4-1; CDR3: CASSQETTSGSYEQYF
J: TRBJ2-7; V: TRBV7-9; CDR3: CASSQSGRAGYEQYF
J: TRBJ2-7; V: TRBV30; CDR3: CAWSVRGLAGTFSYEQYF
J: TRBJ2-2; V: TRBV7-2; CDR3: CASSRGQGGSNTGELFF
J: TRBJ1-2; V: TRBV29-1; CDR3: CSVAPPGHPGYTF
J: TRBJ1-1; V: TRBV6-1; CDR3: CASSERLGQGKAFF
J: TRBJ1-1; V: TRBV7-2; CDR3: CASSYGQQNTEAFF
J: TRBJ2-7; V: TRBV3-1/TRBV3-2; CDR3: CASSPSHSGRAHEQYF
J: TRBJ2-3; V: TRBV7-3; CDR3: CASSQGGANTDTQYF
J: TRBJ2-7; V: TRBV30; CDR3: CAWSFRQGNEQYF
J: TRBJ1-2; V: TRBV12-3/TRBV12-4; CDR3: CASSPQGNYGYTF
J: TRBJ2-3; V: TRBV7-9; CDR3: CASSLRIGAGGRPDTQYF
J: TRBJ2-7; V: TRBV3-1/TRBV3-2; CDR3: CASSYSGGAFYEQYF
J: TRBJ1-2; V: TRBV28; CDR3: CASTPPGGVYGYTF
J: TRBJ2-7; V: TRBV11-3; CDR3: CASSRPGLAGYEQYF
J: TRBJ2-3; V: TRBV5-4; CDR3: CASSQGPSTDTQYF
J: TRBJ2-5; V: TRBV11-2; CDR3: CASSLDDRGETQYF
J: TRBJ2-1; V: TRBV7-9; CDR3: CASSLTSGPANEQFF
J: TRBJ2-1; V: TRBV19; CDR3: CATGTKSNEQFF
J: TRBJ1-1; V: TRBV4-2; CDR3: CASSQVKEPKAFF
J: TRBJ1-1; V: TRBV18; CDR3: CASSIPGAGGRTEAFF
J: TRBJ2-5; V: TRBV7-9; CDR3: CASSLVGSGETQYF
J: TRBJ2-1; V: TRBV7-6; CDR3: CASSRSYNEQFF
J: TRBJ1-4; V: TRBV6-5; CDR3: CASTYETGSEKLFF
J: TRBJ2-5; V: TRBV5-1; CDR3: CASSLLGGGKETQYF
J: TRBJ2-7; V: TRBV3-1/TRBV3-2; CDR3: CASSQDVGTGGAEQYF
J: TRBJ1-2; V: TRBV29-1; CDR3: CSAQTGAVYGYTF
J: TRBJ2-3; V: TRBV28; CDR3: CASKRTAFTDTQYF
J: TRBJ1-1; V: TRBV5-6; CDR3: CASSLVSGWGAFF
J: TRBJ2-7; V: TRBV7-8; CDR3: CASSSSVFYEQYF
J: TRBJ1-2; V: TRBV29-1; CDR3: CSVEFYDPQDRYGYTF
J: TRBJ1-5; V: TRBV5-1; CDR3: CASSLGSGAGSNQPQHF
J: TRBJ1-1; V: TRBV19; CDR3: CASSARNTEAFF
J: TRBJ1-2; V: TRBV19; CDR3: CASSTRQGLGYTF
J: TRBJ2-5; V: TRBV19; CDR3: CASKEGRDTETQYF
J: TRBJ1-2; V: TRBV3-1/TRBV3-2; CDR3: CASSPTRDSQYGYTF
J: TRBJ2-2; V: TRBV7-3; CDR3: CASSPTGQGWLADTGELFF
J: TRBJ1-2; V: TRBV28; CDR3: CASSEASDYGYTF
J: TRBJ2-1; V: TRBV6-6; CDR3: CASSQGLAPPNEQFF
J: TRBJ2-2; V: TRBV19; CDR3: CASSKLLAGWETGELFF
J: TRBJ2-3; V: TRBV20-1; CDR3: CSAIEGLAGADTQYF
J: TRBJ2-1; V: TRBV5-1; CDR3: CASSLVSGGYEQFF
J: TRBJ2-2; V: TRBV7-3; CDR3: CASQNRDRGYTGELFF
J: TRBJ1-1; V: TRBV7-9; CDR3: CASSSAGRGAEAFF
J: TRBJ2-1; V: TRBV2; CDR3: CASSAPGQSHNEQFF
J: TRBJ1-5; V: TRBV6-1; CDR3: CASSEDGTGLIWVNQPQHF
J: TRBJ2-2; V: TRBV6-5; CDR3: CASSRGGGELFF
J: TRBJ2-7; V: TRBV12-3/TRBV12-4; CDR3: CASSPTGSYEQYF
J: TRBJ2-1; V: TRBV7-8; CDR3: CASSLGGSYNEQFF
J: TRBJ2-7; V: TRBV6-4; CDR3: CASSATLSGETYEQYF
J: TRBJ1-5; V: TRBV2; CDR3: CASWTDSNQPQHF
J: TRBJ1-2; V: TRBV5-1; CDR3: CASSLFNTATNYGYTF